The clone carrying this TCR beta chain has a handful of counts. The source of the sample is a study of blood T cell repertoires in COVID-19. Study details: The cDNA or gDNA used as material had been derived from T cells, B-cell-depleted T cells, or PBMCs.

This CDR3 is built from 16 residues. The germline V gene has CDR1 LGHNA and CDR2 YNFKEQ. V lost 0 bases to trimming and J lost 2 bases, with 11 bases between them. Repertoires were generated with immunoSEQ multiplex PCR, while TCRdb's copy carries only in-frame clones and drops some. The data hold over 140,000 clones, with about 79% observed a single time. What was sequenced was peripheral blood. The receptor was derived from a woman at least 80 years old with active or convalescent COVID-19. This chain joins TRBV4-2 and TRBJ1-5; D call uncertain. CDR3: CASSQELGNGNQPQHF. DNA for the CDR3: TGTGCCAGCAGCCAAGAGCTCGGGAATGGCAATCAGCCCCAGCATTTT.